Listed here is a single T cell receptor (beta chain). Constant-segment-primed 5'RACE gave TCR alpha and TCR beta cDNA libraries with sample barcodes and UMIs. Each CDR3 protein is one row after TCRdb ran MiXCR on the 5' RACE reads. This sample has roughly 320,000 distinct CDR3 sequences, with under 30% found just once. Trimming shortened V by 3 bases and J by 1 base, and 9 bases separated the two germline ends. Germline V CDR1 and CDR2: LGHNA, YNFKEQ. The CDR3 loop spans 15 amino acids. The data originate from a study of T-cell memory formation after mild COVID-19. V gene TRBV4-2 combines with J gene TRBJ2-2; D gene ambiguous. Source material: PBMCs or a T cell subset sorted from them (not recorded which). This clonotype originated in an adult woman who had mild COVID-19 (a few samples of this study predate the infection). Cell type and time point are not known. The CDR3 spells CASSHGTGNTGELFF. CDR3 DNA sequence: TGTGCCAGCAGCCACGGTACGGGGAACACCGGGGAGCTGTTTTTT.